These T cell receptor beta chains were read from a single sample in a study of T cells after yellow fever vaccination. TCRdb re-called the 5' RACE reads with MiXCR, one entry per CDR3 protein. The sample has 300,000 to 350,000 distinct CDR3 sequences; approximately 4.2% are singletons. The sample consisted of PBMCs, taken 5 days after the yellow fever booster vaccination. The receptors come from a man between 18 and 29 years old who received the YFV17D yellow fever vaccine. Both conserved end residues are part of each CDR3. Each record gives: V gene, J gene, CDR3 protein.

TRBV28	TRBJ2-2	CASFATGGAGELFF
TRBV20-1	TRBJ2-3	CSARVRDRGTDTQYF
TRBV7-2	TRBJ2-1	CASSRVTSGGHYNEQFF
TRBV28	TRBJ2-1	CASSEQGRRLF
TRBV5-1	TRBJ2-7	CASSSETGEISYEQYF
TRBV20-1	TRBJ2-7	CSARRGDSYEQYF
TRBV12-3/TRBV12-4	TRBJ2-7	CASSFRGGGHEQYF
TRBV12-3/TRBV12-4	TRBJ2-7	CASRLAGFAGEQYF
TRBV12-3/TRBV12-4	TRBJ1-2	CASNLGPGGGYTF
TRBV3-1	TRBJ2-7	CASSQDHMGREQYF
TRBV27	TRBJ2-7	CASSFWAGPSYEQYF
TRBV3-1	TRBJ1-1	CASSETGGVTEALF
TRBV4-1	TRBJ1-4	CASGGSNEKLFF
TRBV7-9	TRBJ2-3	CASSSSGPADTQYF
TRBV29-1	TRBJ1-3	CSVDDGYSGNTIYF
TRBV18	TRBJ2-3	CASSPQGYWTVAGGLIGTQYF
TRBV20-1	TRBJ2-1	CSARDAGTDLRDEQFF
TRBV29-1	TRBJ2-3	CSVAGGTDTQYF
TRBV7-9	TRBJ1-6	CASSGVNSPLHF
TRBV5-1	TRBJ1-5	CASSSGTVGNQPQHF
TRBV4-1	TRBJ2-7	CASSQGQAHSYEQYF
TRBV7-2	TRBJ1-3	CASSHRGSSGNTIYF
TRBV7-2	TRBJ2-1	CASSLIAGFGNEQFF
TRBV5-1	TRBJ2-3	CASRGDSLLTDTQYF
TRBV6-2/TRBV6-3	TRBJ1-5	CASSPLLGRDQPQHF
TRBV20-1	TRBJ2-1	CSASLNGPGLAGDNEQFF
TRBV4-3	TRBJ1-4	CASSQGSGGWKEKLFF
TRBV5-1	TRBJ1-5	CASSFWGLDQPQHF